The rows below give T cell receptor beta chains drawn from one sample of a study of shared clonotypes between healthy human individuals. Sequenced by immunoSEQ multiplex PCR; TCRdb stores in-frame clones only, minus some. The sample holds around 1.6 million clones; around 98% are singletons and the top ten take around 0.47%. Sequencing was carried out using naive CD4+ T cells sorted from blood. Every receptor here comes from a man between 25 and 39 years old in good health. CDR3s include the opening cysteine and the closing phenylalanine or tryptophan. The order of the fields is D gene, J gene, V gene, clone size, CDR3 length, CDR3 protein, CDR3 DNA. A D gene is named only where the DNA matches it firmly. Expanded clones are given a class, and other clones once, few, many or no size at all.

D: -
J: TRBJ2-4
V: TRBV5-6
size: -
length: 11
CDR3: CASSLGNIQYF
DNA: TGTGCCAGCAGCTTGGGTAACATTCAGTACTTC

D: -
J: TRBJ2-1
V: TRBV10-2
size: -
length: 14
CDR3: CASSIPTSFDEQFF
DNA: TGCGCCAGCAGTATTCCGACTAGTTTCGATGAGCAGTTCTTC

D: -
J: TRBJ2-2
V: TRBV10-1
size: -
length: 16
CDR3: CASSAASGSNTGELFF
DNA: TGCGCCAGCAGTGCCGCCAGCGGATCGAACACCGGGGAGCTGTTTTTT

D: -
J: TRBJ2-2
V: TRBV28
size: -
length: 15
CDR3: CASSLWGGNTGELFF
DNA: TGTGCCAGCAGTTTGTGGGGCGGGAACACCGGGGAGCTGTTTTTT

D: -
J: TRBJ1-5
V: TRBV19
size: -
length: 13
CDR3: CASSILENQPQHF
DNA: TGTGCCAGTAGTATCCTAGAAAATCAGCCCCAGCATTTT

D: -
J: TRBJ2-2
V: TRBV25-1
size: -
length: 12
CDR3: CASSRGLGELFF
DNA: TGTGCCAGCAGTCGAGGGCTCGGGGAGCTGTTTTTT

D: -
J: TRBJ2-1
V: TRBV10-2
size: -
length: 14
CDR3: CASRREITYNEQFF
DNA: TGCGCCAGCAGGAGGGAGATCACCTACAATGAGCAGTTCTTC

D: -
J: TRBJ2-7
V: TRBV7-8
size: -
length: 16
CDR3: CASSFNRVGASVEQYF
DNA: TGTGCCAGCAGCTTCAACAGGGTTGGGGCCTCGGTAGAGCAGTACTTC

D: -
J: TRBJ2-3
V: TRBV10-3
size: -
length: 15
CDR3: CAISGQVALTDTQYF
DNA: TGTGCCATCAGTGGGCAGGTGGCCCTCACAGATACGCAGTATTTT

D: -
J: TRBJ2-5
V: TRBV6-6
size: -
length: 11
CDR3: CATSNRETQYF
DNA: TGTGCCACCTCTAATAGAGAGACCCAGTACTTC

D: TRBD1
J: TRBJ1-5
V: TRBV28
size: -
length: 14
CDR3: CASNRDRRNQPQHF
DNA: TGTGCCAGCAACCGGGACAGGAGAAATCAGCCCCAGCATTTT

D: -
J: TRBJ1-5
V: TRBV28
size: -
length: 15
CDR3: CASTLGGGADQPQHF
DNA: TGTGCCAGCACCCTAGGGGGAGGGGCCGATCAGCCCCAGCATTTT

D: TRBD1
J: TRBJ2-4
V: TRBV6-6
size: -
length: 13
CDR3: CASGDRGKNIQYF
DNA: TGTGCCAGCGGCGACAGGGGGAAAAACATTCAGTACTTC

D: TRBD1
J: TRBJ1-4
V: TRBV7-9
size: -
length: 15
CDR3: CASSLGQGVGEKLFF
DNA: TGTGCCAGCAGCTTAGGACAGGGAGTGGGTGAAAAACTGTTTTTT

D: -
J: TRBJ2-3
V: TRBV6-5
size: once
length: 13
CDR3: CASSYTPTDTQYF
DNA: TGTGCCAGCAGTTATACGCCCACAGATACGCAGTATTTT

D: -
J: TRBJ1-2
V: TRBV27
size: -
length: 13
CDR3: CASSLLQGRGYTF
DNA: TGTGCCAGCAGTTTATTACAGGGCCGGGGCTACACCTTC

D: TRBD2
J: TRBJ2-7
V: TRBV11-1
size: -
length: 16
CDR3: CASSQRGGRGPYEQYF
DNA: TGTGCCAGCAGCCAGCGGGGCGGGAGGGGCCCCTACGAGCAGTACTTC

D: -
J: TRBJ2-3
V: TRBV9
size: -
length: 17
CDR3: CASERQGGPPFTDTQYF
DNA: TGTGCCTCAGAAAGACAGGGAGGGCCCCCATTCACAGATACGCAGTATTTT

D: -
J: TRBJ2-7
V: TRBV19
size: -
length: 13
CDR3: CASSQLATYEQYF
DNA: TGTGCCAGTAGCCAACTAGCCACCTACGAGCAGTACTTC

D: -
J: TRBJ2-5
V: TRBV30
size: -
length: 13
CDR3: CAWDRSYQETQYF
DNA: TGTGCCTGGGACAGGTCGTACCAAGAGACCCAGTACTTC

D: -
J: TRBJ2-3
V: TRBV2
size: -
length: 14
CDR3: CASNGLTTVDTQYF
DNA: TGTGCCAGCAACGGCCTCACGACAGTAGATACGCAGTATTTT

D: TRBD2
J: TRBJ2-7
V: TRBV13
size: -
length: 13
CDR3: CASSLKRGGEQYF
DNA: TGTGCCAGCAGCTTAAAGCGGGGTGGCGAGCAGTACTTC

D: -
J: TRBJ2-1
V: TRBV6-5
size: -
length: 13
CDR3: CASSQSSYNEQFF
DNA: TGTGCCAGCAGTCAGAGCTCCTACAATGAGCAGTTCTTC

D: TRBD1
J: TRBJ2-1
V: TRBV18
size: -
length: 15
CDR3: CASSTGQVGRNEQFF
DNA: TGTGCCAGCTCAACGGGACAGGTAGGAAGGAATGAGCAGTTCTTC

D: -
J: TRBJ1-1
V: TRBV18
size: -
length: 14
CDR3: CASSQGRGNTEAFF
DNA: TGTGCCAGCTCACAGGGTAGAGGGAACACTGAAGCTTTCTTT

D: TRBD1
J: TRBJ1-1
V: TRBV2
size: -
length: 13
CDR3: CARSTGGNTEAFF
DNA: TGTGCCAGGTCAACAGGGGGGAACACTGAAGCTTTCTTT

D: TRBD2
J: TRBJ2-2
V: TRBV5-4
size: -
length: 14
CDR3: CASWRASGTGELFF
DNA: TGTGCCAGCTGGCGGGCTAGCGGCACCGGGGAGCTGTTTTTT

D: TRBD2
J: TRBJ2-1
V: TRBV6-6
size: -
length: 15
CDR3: CASSYSTSGRNEQFF
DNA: TGTGCCAGCAGTTACTCGACTAGCGGGAGAAATGAGCAGTTCTTC

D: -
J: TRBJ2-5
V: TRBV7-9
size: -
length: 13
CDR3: CASSFGVQETQYF
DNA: TGTGCCAGCAGCTTCGGAGTTCAAGAGACCCAGTACTTC

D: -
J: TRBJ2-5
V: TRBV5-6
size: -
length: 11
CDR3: CASHKKETQYF
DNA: TGTGCCAGCCACAAGAAGGAGACCCAGTACTTC

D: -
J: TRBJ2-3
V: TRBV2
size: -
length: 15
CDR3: CASKPRGGPSSTQYF
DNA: TGTGCCAGCAAACCCCGAGGGGGACCCTCCTCTACGCAGTATTTT

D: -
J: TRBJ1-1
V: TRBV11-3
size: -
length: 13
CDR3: CASSGGVNTEAFF
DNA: TGTGCCAGCAGCGGAGGGGTGAACACTGAAGCTTTCTTT

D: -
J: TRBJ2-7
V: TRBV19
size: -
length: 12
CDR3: CASSITPYEQYF
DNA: TGTGCCAGTAGTATTACCCCCTACGAGCAGTACTTC

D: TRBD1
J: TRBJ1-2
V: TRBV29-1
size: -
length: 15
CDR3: CSVKDFRQGTDGYTF
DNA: TGCAGCGTCAAAGATTTCCGACAGGGAACGGATGGCTACACCTTC

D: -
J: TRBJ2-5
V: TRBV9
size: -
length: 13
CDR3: CASSRIEAKTQYF
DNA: TGTGCCAGCAGCCGGATCGAGGCGAAGACCCAGTACTTC

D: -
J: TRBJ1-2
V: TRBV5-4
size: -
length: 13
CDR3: CASKARGDYGYTF
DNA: TGTGCCAGCAAGGCTCGGGGGGACTATGGCTACACCTTC

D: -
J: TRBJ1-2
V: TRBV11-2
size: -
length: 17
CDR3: CASSLAFRGPKNYGYTF
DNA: TGTGCCAGCAGCTTAGCGTTTCGGGGGCCCAAAAACTATGGCTACACCTTC

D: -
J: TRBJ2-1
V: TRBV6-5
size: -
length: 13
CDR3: CATTASAINEQFF
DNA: TGTGCCACAACGGCTAGTGCGATCAATGAGCAGTTCTTC

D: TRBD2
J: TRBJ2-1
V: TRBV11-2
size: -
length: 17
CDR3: CASSSLSGLAGYNEQFF
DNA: TGTGCCAGCAGCTCATTATCCGGACTAGCGGGGTACAATGAGCAGTTCTTC

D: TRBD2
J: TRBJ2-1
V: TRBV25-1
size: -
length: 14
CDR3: CATRGLADYNEQFF
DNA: TGTGCCACCCGGGGACTAGCGGACTACAATGAGCAGTTCTTC

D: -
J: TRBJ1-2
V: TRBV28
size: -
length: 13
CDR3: CASSGTPGGGYTF
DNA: TGTGCCAGCAGTGGGACCCCTGGGGGTGGCTACACCTTC

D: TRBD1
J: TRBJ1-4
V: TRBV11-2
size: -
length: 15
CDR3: CASSVGTGTNEKLFF
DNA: TGTGCCAGCAGCGTGGGGACAGGGACTAATGAAAAACTGTTTTTT

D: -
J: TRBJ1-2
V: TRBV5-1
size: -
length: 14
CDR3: CASKWGQQSYGYTF
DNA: TGCGCCAGCAAGTGGGGGCAGCAAAGCTATGGCTACACCTTC

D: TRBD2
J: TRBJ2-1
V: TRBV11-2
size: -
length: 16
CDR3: CASSLEGLAGDNEQFF
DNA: TGTGCCAGCAGCTTAGAGGGGCTAGCGGGGGATAATGAGCAGTTCTTC

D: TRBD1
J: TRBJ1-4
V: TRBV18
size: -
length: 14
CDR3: CASSPRDSYEKLFF
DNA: TGTGCCAGCTCACCGAGGGACAGCTATGAAAAACTGTTTTTT

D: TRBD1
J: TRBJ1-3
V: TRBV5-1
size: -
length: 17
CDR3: CASSLGLGQASGNTIYF
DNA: TGCGCCAGCAGCTTGGGGCTGGGACAGGCCTCTGGAAACACCATATATTTT

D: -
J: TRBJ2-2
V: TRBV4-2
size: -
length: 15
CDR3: CASSQNPGATGELFF
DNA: TGTGCCAGCAGCCAGAATCCGGGAGCCACCGGGGAGCTGTTTTTT

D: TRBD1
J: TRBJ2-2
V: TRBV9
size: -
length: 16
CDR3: CASSVGDRVYTGELFF
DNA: TGTGCCAGCAGCGTGGGGGACAGGGTGTATACTGGGGAGCTGTTTTTT

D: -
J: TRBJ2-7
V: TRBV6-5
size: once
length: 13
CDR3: CASRRQSGYEQYF
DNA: TGTGCCAGCAGGCGACAATCCGGCTACGAGCAGTACTTC

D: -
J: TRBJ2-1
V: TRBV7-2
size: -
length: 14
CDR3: CASSPQISYNEQFF
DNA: TGTGCCAGCAGCCCACAGATCTCCTACAATGAGCAGTTCTTC

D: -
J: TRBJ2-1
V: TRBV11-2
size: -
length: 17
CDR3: CASSVEINREFYNEQFF
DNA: TGTGCCAGCAGCGTTGAAATAAACAGGGAATTCTACAATGAGCAGTTCTTC

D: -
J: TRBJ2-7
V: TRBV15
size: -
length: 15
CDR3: CATSTQRDANYEQYF
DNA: TGTGCCACCAGCACCCAACGGGATGCGAACTACGAGCAGTACTTC

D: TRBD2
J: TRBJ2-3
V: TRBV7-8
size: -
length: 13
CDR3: CASSRREIDTQYF
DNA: TGTGCCAGCAGCAGGCGGGAGATCGATACGCAGTATTTT

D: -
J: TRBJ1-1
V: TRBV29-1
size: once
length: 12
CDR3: CSVERGFTEAFF
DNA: TGCAGCGTTGAACGGGGGTTCACTGAAGCTTTCTTT

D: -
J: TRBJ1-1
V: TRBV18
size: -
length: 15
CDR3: CASSLLGKQNTEAFF
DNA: TGTGCCAGCTCACTCCTGGGAAAACAGAACACTGAAGCTTTCTTT

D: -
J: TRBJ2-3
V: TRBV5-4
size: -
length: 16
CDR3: CASSYPVQGSTDTQYF
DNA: TGTGCCAGCAGCTACCCGGTGCAGGGAAGCACAGATACGCAGTATTTT

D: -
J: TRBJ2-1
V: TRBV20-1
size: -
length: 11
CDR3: CSARRTDEQFF
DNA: TGCAGTGCTAGACGAACTGATGAGCAGTTCTTC

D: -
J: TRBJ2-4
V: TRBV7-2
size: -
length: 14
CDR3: CASSFLSAKNIQYF
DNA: TGTGCCAGCAGCTTTTTAAGTGCCAAAAACATTCAGTACTTC

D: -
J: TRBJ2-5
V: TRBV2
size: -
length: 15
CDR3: CASTLSGVPQETQYF
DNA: TGTGCCAGCACCCTGAGTGGGGTCCCCCAAGAGACCCAGTACTTC